The 7 T cell receptor beta chains below all came from one sample that was sequenced in a study of T-cell reconstitution after alpha-beta-depleted transplantation in children. Preparation of the TCRbeta library was carried out with unique molecular identifiers. TCRdb re-called the PCR reads with MiXCR, one entry per CDR3 protein. Of about a million distinct CDR3 sequences listed, roughly 29% are singletons. The sample here was PBMCs, mostly from graft donor cells, taken 360 days after TCRalphabeta/CD19-depleted stem cell transplant. Receptor source: a boy in the first two years of life who had a stem cell transplant for SCID, so the T cells may come from the graft donor.

The chain uses TRBV5-1 and TRBJ2-3; D assignment may be TRBD1 or TRBD2 (5 bases each). Germline-derived CDR1 and CDR2 are SGHRS and YFSETQ. This CDR3 contains 14 residues. V was pared by 0 bases and J by 6 bases, with 11 bases between. The CDR3: CASSLDGTDDTQYF. In DNA form, the CDR3 reads TGCGCCAGCAGCTTGGACGGGACGGATGATACGCAGTATTTT.

This clonotype was seen only a few times. The rearrangement links TRBV15 to TRBJ2-1; D is possibly TRBD1 (8 bases). Germline V lookup: CDR1 LNHNV, CDR2 YYDKDF (reference sequence). CDR3 length: 17 residues. V dropped 5 bases and J dropped 4 bases, with 21 bases sitting between them. CDR3 sequence reads: CATSSTGGALRYNEQFF. The CDR3, as DNA: TGTGCCACCAGCTCCACAGGGGGGGCTTTAAGGTACAATGAGCAGTTCTTC.

This clonotype has a count of ten or more. This sequence joins TRBV29-1 and TRBJ2-5; 7 bases fit TRBD1. The CDR3 is 16 amino acids. V shed 6 bases and J 5 bases; nucleotides not matched to a gene: 18. Per the germline V gene, CDR1 is SQVTM and CDR2 is ANQGSEA. CDR3 sequence (DNA): TGCAGCGTCCCATGGACAGGTCGCTCCATTGAGGAGACCCAGTACTTC. Translating it yields CSVPWTGRSIEETQYF.

This clonotype has a handful of counts. This chain joins TRBV4-1 and TRBJ1-3; the D gene is possibly TRBD1 (5 bases). The V gene lost 0 bases and the J gene lost 4 bases, with 10 bases spanning the gap. This CDR3 region has 15 residues. Germline V gene data show CDR1 as MGHRA and CDR2 as YSYEKL. DNA for the CDR3: TGCGCCAGCAGCCAAGATCCAGGGTTAGGAAACACCATATATTTT. It specifies CASSQDPGLGNTIYF.

The J gene is TRBJ2-7, the V gene TRBV3-1, with TRBD1 matching 8 bases. Per the germline V gene, CDR1 is LGHDT and CDR2 is YNNKEL (reference sequence). The CDR3 has 15 amino acids. V lost 1 base and J lost 5; bases outside the gene matches: 7. CDR3 region: CASSQVVTGAHEQYF. CDR3 nucleotide sequence: TGTGCCAGCAGCCAAGTGGTGACAGGGGCCCACGAGCAGTACTTC.

The V and J genes are TRBV14 and TRBJ2-1; maybe TRBD2 (6 bases). This CDR3 is 16 amino acids long. CDR1 is SGHDN, CDR2 FVKESK, per germline. V was clipped by 1 base and J by 3 bases, with 13 bases between them. The CDR3 region is CASSQVGGILYNEQFF. CDR3 DNA sequence: TGTGCCAGCAGCCAAGTGGGGGGTATCCTCTACAATGAGCAGTTCTTC.

This chain connects TRBV5-1 to TRBJ2-3; D may be TRBD2 (5 bases). V was cut by 1 base and J by 1 base, with 16 bases left in between. The germline V gene has CDR1 SGHRS and CDR2 YFSETQ. This CDR3 region has 17 residues. CDR3 sequence: CASSLMGREWGTDTQYF. CDR3 bases: TGCGCCAGCAGCTTGATGGGAAGGGAGTGGGGCACAGATACGCAGTATTTT.